A single sample gave rise to the 25 T cell receptor beta chains below, sequenced in a study of blood T cells in healthy people across ages. The use of a sample-barcoded 5' primer and a J-beta primer mix characterized a second PCR of roughly 7 to 12 cycles. TCRdb called the 5' RACE reads again in MiXCR, with one record for every CDR3 protein. The sample includes over 1,500,000 distinct CDR3 sequences, about 39% seen only once; the top ten take under 25%. Source material: blood. These receptors were obtained from a human donor in good health.

The V and J genes are TRBV25-1 and TRBJ2-3; 10 bases line up with TRBD2. J was trimmed by 5 bases and V by 1 base; bases with no gene match: 12. The CDR3 is 18 residues long. Germline CDR1 is MGHDK and CDR2 is SYGVNS. CDR3 protein: CASSEFFPLAGAKDTQYF. The CDR3, as DNA: TGTGCCAGCAGTGAATTTTTCCCTCTAGCGGGGGCGAAAGATACGCAGTATTTT. Filled out from reference TRBV25-1 and TRBJ2-3, the complete variable domain reads EADIYQTPRYLVIGTGKKITLECSQTMGHDKMYWYQQDPGMELHLIHYSYGVNSTEKGDLSSESTVSRIRTEHFPLTLESARPSHTSQYLCASSEFFPLAGAKDTQYFGPGTRLTVL.

This clonotype was observed a few times. The V gene is TRBV5-5, the J gene TRBJ2-2; TRBD1 matches at 7 bases. The CDR3 covers 14 residues. V lost 3 bases, J lost 5 bases, and 4 bases stayed unmatched. Germline values: CDR1 SGHKS, CDR2 YYEKEE (reference sequence). CDR3 bases: TGTGCCAGCAGCTCCTTACAGGGGACCGGGGAGCTGTTTTTT. It translates to CASSSLQGTGELFF.

This clonotype was observed at least ten times. The genes are TRBV9 and TRBJ1-1, with D possibly being TRBD1 (5 bases). V was trimmed by 3 bases and J by 5 bases, leaving 11 bases between them. Germline CDR1 SGDLS, CDR2 YYNGEE. This CDR3 is 13 amino acids long. This CDR3 is CASSAHEGTEAFF. Written as DNA, the CDR3 is TGTGCCAGCAGCGCCCACGAGGGGACTGAAGCTTTCTTT.

This sequence joins TRBV6-1 and TRBJ1-6; TRBD1 is a possible D gene (6 bases). This CDR3 has 15 amino acids. Per the germline V gene, CDR1 is MNHNS and CDR2 is SASEGT. Trimming shortened V by 3 bases and J by 8 bases, and 14 bases separated the two germline ends. CDR3 coding DNA: TGTGCCAGCAGTGACTTCAGGGGCAAAGATTCACCCCTCCACTTT. Translating it yields CASSDFRGKDSPLHF.

V is TRBV7-9 and J is TRBJ1-1, with 7 bases matching TRBD1. The junction had 13 bases not matched to a gene; V was cut back by 7 bases and J by 5 bases. Germline V gene sequence: CDR1 SEHNR, CDR2 FQNEAQ (reference sequence). This CDR3 is built from 15 residues. The CDR3 coding sequence is TGTGCCAGCACCCCCGGTAACAGGGGCTGGACTGAAGCTTTCTTT. Encoded protein: CASTPGNRGWTEAFF.

The chain links TRBV9 to TRBJ2-5, with 11 bases matching TRBD2. In germline, CDR1 is SGDLS, CDR2 YYNGEE. The CDR3 extends over 16 amino acids. V dropped 0 bases and J dropped 5; count of bases not matched to a gene: 6. CDR3 bases: TGTGCCAGCAGCGTAGCGTTAGCGGGGGGGCCTGAGACCCAGTACTTC. It yields the protein CASSVALAGGPETQYF.

The chain recombines TRBV12-3 or TRBV12-4 with TRBJ2-4, with 8 bases aligning to TRBD1. V was pared by 6 bases and J by 8 bases, with 9 bases of the junction left unmatched. CDR3 length equals 14 residues. The CDR3 DNA sequence: TGTGCCAGCAGAGCGGACAGGGCGGGCCACATTCAGTACTTC. Translating gives CASRADRAGHIQYF.

The chain links TRBV29-1 to TRBJ1-2, with D perhaps matching TRBD1 (5 bases). Germline V gives CDR1 SQVTM, CDR2 ANQGSEA. This CDR3 contains 13 residues. Trimming cost V 7 bases and J 4 bases, with 16 bases left between them. The CDR3 DNA is TGCAGCGCTCGGGGTGGGGGAGGCTATGGCTACACCTTC. Translating it yields CSARGGGGYGYTF.

This clonotype was recorded at least ten times. The chain recombines TRBV5-1 with TRBJ2-3; D unresolved. CDR1 SGHRS and CDR2 YFSETQ come from the germline V gene. The V end lost 0 bases, the J end lost 5 bases, and 16 bases lay between the germline ends. This CDR3 has 16 residues. The CDR3 nucleotides read TGCGCCAGCAGCTTGGAACCATTCTCCGGGTTAGATACGCAGTATTTT. Encoded protein: CASSLEPFSGLDTQYF.

This clonotype has more than one count but fewer than ten. CDR3 residues: CSASGADQETQYF. CDR3 in DNA: TGCAGTGCTAGTGGAGCGGACCAAGAGACCCAGTACTTC. The gene calls are TRBV20-1 and TRBJ2-5; maybe TRBD2 (5 bases). There are 13 residues in the CDR3. Between the trimmed V and J ends, which lost 3 bases and 0 bases, there was a span of 8 bases. The germline V gene encodes CDR1 DFQATT and CDR2 SNEGSKA (reference sequence).

This clonotype was counted between two and nine times. This sequence joins TRBV7-9 and TRBJ2-5; 8 bases line up with TRBD1. CDR3 length: 13 residues. Germline assignment: CDR1 SEHNR and CDR2 FQNEAQ (reference sequence). V was clipped by 3 bases and J by 5 bases; unmatched bases: 2. The CDR3 is CASSFRGLETQYF. CDR3 nucleotides: TGTGCCAGCAGCTTCAGGGGGCTCGAGACCCAGTACTTC.

A few counts support this clonotype. The V gene is TRBV4-2, the J gene TRBJ2-4; D uncertain. The CDR3 runs 16 residues. Germline CDR1 LGHNA, CDR2 YNFKEQ. Between the trimmed V and J ends, which lost 0 bases and 0 bases, there was a span of 9 bases. CDR3 in DNA: TGTGCCAGCAGCCAAGAGGTGGGGTTAGCCAAAAACATTCAGTACTTC. Translated: CASSQEVGLAKNIQYF.

V and J are TRBV7-3 and TRBJ1-1, with D hard to call. In germline, CDR1 is SGHTA, CDR2 FQGTGA. The CDR3 runs to 13 residues. V was shortened by 0 bases and J by 4 bases, with 6 bases between the two germline ends. This chain's CDR3 is CASSLTLTTEAFF. The CDR3 DNA reads TGTGCCAGCAGCTTAACGTTAACCACTGAAGCTTTCTTT.

As for this clonotype: Just one base apart from a much larger clone, this may be a read error. This chain uses TRBV29-1 with TRBJ2-1; the match to TRBD2 covers 9 bases. Germline values: CDR1 SQVTM, CDR2 ANQGSEA. The CDR3 length is 13 residues. CDR3 region: CSVVASGVNGQFF. CDR3 nucleotide sequence: TGCAGCGTCGTGGCTAGCGGGGTCAATGGGCAGTTCTTC.

In DNA form, the CDR3 reads TGTGCCAGCAGTGTTCCCCCTGGGGACACTCAGTGGGACGAGCAGTACTTC. Translation gives CASSVPPGDTQWDEQYF. The chain employs TRBV2 and TRBJ2-7; D may be TRBD1 (6 bases). CDR1 and CDR2 from the germline V gene are SNHLY and FYNNEI. This CDR3 has 17 amino acids. Between the trimmed V and J ends, which lost 4 bases and 5 bases, there was a span of 24 bases.

V is TRBV20-1 and J is TRBJ2-5, with TRBD1 identical over 9 bases. The CDR3 spans 14 residues. CDR1 is DFQATT and CDR2 is SNEGSKA in the germline V gene (reference sequence). V gave up 4 bases and J gave up 5 bases; unmatched junction bases: 8. CDR3 in DNA: TGCAGTGCTATCAACAGGGGGCTAGGGGAGACCCAGTACTTC. It specifies CSAINRGLGETQYF.

This chain joins TRBV20-1 and TRBJ2-7; 8 bases fit TRBD2. The CDR3 covers 13 residues. The V segment lost 3 bases and the J segment 5 bases; nucleotides outside the gene matches: 6. CDR1 is DFQATT, CDR2 SNEGSKA, per germline (reference sequence). CDR3 residues: CSARGTRSHEQYF. For the CDR3, the DNA is TGCAGTGCTAGGGGGACTAGGTCCCACGAGCAGTACTTC.

This clonotype was seen a handful of times. The V gene is TRBV27, the J gene TRBJ2-7; the D is unclear. The CDR3 length is 11 residues. Trimming shortened V by 10 bases and J by 6 bases, and 13 bases separated the two germline ends. Germline V CDR1 and CDR2: MNHEY, SMNVEV (reference sequence). The DNA for the CDR3 is TGTGCCACCTCTATGGGTGGCGAGCAGTACTTC. Its translation is CATSMGGEQYF.

V and J are TRBV20-1 and TRBJ2-5; tentatively, D is TRBD1 (5 bases). This CDR3 contains 13 residues. Germline V gene data show CDR1 as DFQATT and CDR2 as SNEGSKA (reference sequence). Trimming shortened V by 5 bases and J by 7 bases, and 17 bases separated the two germline ends. The CDR3 DNA is TGCAGTGCTTCTCTAGGGGTTTGGGGGACCCAGTACTTC. Amino acids: CSASLGVWGTQYF.

J is TRBJ2-7 and V is TRBV18; tentative D call: TRBD1 (6 bases). The germline V and J ends were trimmed by 3 bases and 4 bases, with 13 bases remaining between them. The CDR3 length is 14 residues. The germline gives CDR1 KGHSH, CDR2 LQKENI. The CDR3 loop reads CASSPLGARYEQYF. The CDR3 nucleotides read TGTGCCAGCTCACCCCTGGGGGCTCGTTACGAGCAGTACTTC. The variable domain in full, with the rest retrieved from reference TRBV18 and TRBJ2-7, is NAGVMQNPRHLVRRRGQEARLRCSPMKGHSHVYWYRQLPEEGLKFMVYLQKENIIDESGMPKERFSAEFPKEGPSILRIQQVVRGDSAAYFCASSPLGARYEQYFGPGTRLTVT.

The sample holds one count of this clonotype. The J gene is TRBJ2-3, the V gene TRBV29-1; 7 bases map to TRBD1. The germline V gene has CDR1 SQVTM and CDR2 ANQGSEA. Unmatched junction bases numbered 2, after V lost 6 bases and J lost 2 bases. This CDR3 is built from 12 residues. DNA for the CDR3: TGCAGCGTGGGGACAGCCACAGATACGCAGTATTTT. It yields the protein CSVGTATDTQYF.

About this clonotype: A junction end diverges from the germline sequence, so it may reflect a read error. The CDR3: CASSSYGTGMIF. Here the CDR3 DNA reads TGTGCCAGCAGCTCATACGGGACAGGGATGATCTTC. The chain has TRBV13 and TRBJ2-1; 9 bases align to TRBD1. The germline gives CDR1 PRHDT, CDR2 FYEKMQ (reference sequence). The CDR3 contains 12 residues.

A few counts support this clonotype. The chain carries TRBV3-1 and TRBJ2-3; D ambiguous. Germline-derived CDR1 and CDR2 are LGHDT and YNNKEL (reference sequence). V was trimmed by 0 bases and J by 0 bases, leaving 16 bases between them. CDR3 length: 18 amino acids. The CDR3 nucleotides are TGTGCCAGCAGCCAAGAGATCGTCCTAGGGCGTAGCACAGATACGCAGTATTTT. Its translation is CASSQEIVLGRSTDTQYF.

The chain links TRBV18 to TRBJ1-1; 8 bases are a match to TRBD1. Germline CDR1 is KGHSH and CDR2 is LQKENI. The CDR3 runs to 14 residues. V lost 3 bases and J lost 9; bases outside the gene matches: 9. The CDR3 sequence: CASSPSPGTGKAFF. The CDR3 region has the DNA TGTGCCAGCTCACCGTCACCGGGGACAGGAAAAGCTTTCTTT. Complete variable domain (other parts from reference TRBV18 and TRBJ1-1): NAGVMQNPRHLVRRRGQEARLRCSPMKGHSHVYWYRQLPEEGLKFMVYLQKENIIDESGMPKERFSAEFPKEGPSILRIQQVVRGDSAAYFCASSPSPGTGKAFFGQGTRLTVV.

The DNA for the CDR3 is TGTGCCAGCAGTGAAGGGGGCCCCCACTACGAGCAGTACTTC. Residues: CASSEGGPHYEQYF. This chain uses TRBV6-1 with TRBJ2-4; a weak D match, TRBD1 (5 bases). The J call may be wrong; the DNA end is better matched by TRBJ2-7. The CDR3 loop spans 14 amino acids. Per the germline V gene, CDR1 is MNHNS and CDR2 is SASEGT.